Listed here is a single T cell receptor beta chain. Each patient's cancer was a locally advanced or metastatic urothelial carcinoma. The assay was immunoSEQ multiplex PCR, and TCRdb's table has in-frame clones only and misses some. The table shows approximately 70,000 clones, with about 89% occurring only once. In germline, CDR1 is SGHNT, CDR2 YYREEE (reference sequence). The CDR3 has 16 amino acids. V lost 6 bases to trimming and J lost 3 bases, with 21 bases between them. The data belong to a study of PD-L1 blockade in urothelial cancer. The sequencing used PBMCs, collected around atezolizumab (anti-PD-L1) treatment. The chain links TRBV5-4 to TRBJ2-5, with a weak D call TRBD2 (7 bases). This clonotype was obtained from a man aged 55 to 70 with urothelial cancer. The CDR3 here is CASTLAGAGKEETQYF. DNA for the CDR3: TGTGCCAGCACCCTTGCGGGGGCCGGGAAGGAAGAGACCCAGTACTTC.